These T cell receptor beta chains were read from a single sample in a study of shared clonotypes between healthy human individuals. Libraries were prepared by immunoSEQ multiplex PCR; TCRdb keeps only in-frame clonotypes and omits some of them. The data contain 2.3 million or so clones, 90% to 95% of them seen just once; the ten biggest clones take up approximately 0.4%. Source material: naive CD4+ T cells from PBMCs. The source of these receptors is a man between 18 and 35 years old in good health. Some clones in this sample may be carry-over from other donors' samples. The conserved cysteine and the conserved F or W are not part of the CDR3 here. Clone size is given for some rows only: seen once, a few or many times, or a class if the clone is expanded.

len	v_gene	j_gene	abundance	CDR3aa
10	TRBV2	TRBJ1-2	-	ASRVTGEGYT
14	TRBV5-4	TRBJ2-1	-	ASSSTGTSGNDEQF
11	TRBV25-1	TRBJ2-3	once	ASSDSVTDTQY
11	TRBV7-6	TRBJ1-5	few	ASSSNSNQPQH
11	TRBV6-5	TRBJ1-1	-	ASSPQEKTEAF
12	TRBV19	TRBJ1-4	-	ASSPGSTNEKLF
12	TRBV7-2	TRBJ2-4	-	ASSLVELLGIQY
11	TRBV30	TRBJ1-5	-	AWSSMSNQPQH
12	TRBV18	TRBJ2-7	once	ASSPLRRVDEQY
12	TRBV7-3	TRBJ2-3	-	ASNLAGGTDTQY
16	TRBV5-4	TRBJ2-1	-	ASSSKDRGGGSYNEQF
13	TRBV2	TRBJ2-7	-	ASSLSRDTPYEQY
11	TRBV7-2	TRBJ2-7	-	ASTSGTRTEQY
12	TRBV11-3	TRBJ2-5	-	ASSPDRGGETQY
14	TRBV10-3	TRBJ2-3	-	AIRSGRDRGTDTQY
12	TRBV11-2	TRBJ2-5	-	ASSRAAPQETQY
13	TRBV2	TRBJ2-3	-	ASTPRGRLTDTQY
11	TRBV28	TRBJ1-2	-	ASSGHSPYGYT
9	TRBV28	TRBJ1-5	few	ASSNNQPQH
12	TRBV5-1	TRBJ2-2	-	ASSFLGHSGELF
11	TRBV6-6	TRBJ1-5	once	ASSYGTNQPQH
14	TRBV9	TRBJ1-2	-	ASSVTQHRANYGYT